Listed below are T cell receptor beta chains from one sample, sequenced in a study of human T cells and chemical hapten exposure. Each CDR3 protein gets one entry after TCRdb re-called the RACE reads with MiXCR. The sample lists about 76,000 distinct CDR3 sequences; about an eighth were seen once. The input for sequencing was whole blood, taken in connection with sensitization to the hapten diphenylcyclopropenone (DPC). Receptors were obtained from a woman between 50 and 59 years old with alopecia areata. Some clones in this sample may be carry-over from other donors' samples. Each CDR3 is given with its conserved first and last residue. The order of the fields is clone size, V gene, D gene, J gene, CDR3 protein, CDR3 DNA. A D gene is named only where the DNA matches it firmly. Clone sizes are given selectively: once, few, many, or a class where the clone is expanded.

abundance: few; v_gene: TRBV11-3; d_gene: NA; j_gene: TRBJ2-1; CDR3aa: CASSLRQGIHNEQFF; CDR3nt: TGTGCCAGCAGCTTACGGCAGGGCATCCACAATGAGCAGTTCTTC
abundance: few; v_gene: TRBV6-5; d_gene: NA; j_gene: TRBJ2-7; CDR3aa: CASSYSRRWEDEQYF; CDR3nt: TGTGCCAGCAGTTACTCGAGGCGATGGGAGGACGAGCAGTACTTC
abundance: few; v_gene: TRBV30; d_gene: NA; j_gene: TRBJ1-2; CDR3aa: CAWGRESPGYTF; CDR3nt: TGTGCCTGGGGGAGGGAGTCCCCCGGCTACACCTTC
abundance: many; v_gene: TRBV20-1; d_gene: TRBD2; j_gene: TRBJ2-3; CDR3aa: CSATTSGTFTDTQYF; CDR3nt: TGCAGTGCTACGACTAGCGGGACATTCACAGATACGCAGTATTTT
abundance: NA; v_gene: TRBV29-1; d_gene: NA; j_gene: TRBJ1-2; CDR3aa: CSVAPAAYGYTF; CDR3nt: TGCAGCGTTGCGCCTGCGGCTTATGGCTACACCTTC
abundance: NA; v_gene: TRBV11-3; d_gene: TRBD1; j_gene: TRBJ2-1; CDR3aa: CASSAGTGAYNEQFF; CDR3nt: TGTGCCAGCAGCGCCGGGACAGGGGCTTACAATGAGCAGTTCTTC
abundance: few; v_gene: TRBV29-1; d_gene: NA; j_gene: TRBJ2-6; CDR3aa: CSVAKTGANVLTF; CDR3nt: TGCAGCGTTGCGAAGACTGGGGCCAACGTCCTGACTTTC
abundance: many; v_gene: TRBV29-1; d_gene: NA; j_gene: TRBJ2-2; CDR3aa: CSVGQLTNTGELFF; CDR3nt: TGCAGCGTCGGACAGTTGACGAACACCGGGGAGCTGTTTTTT
abundance: many; v_gene: TRBV6-2/TRBV6-3; d_gene: NA; j_gene: TRBJ2-2; CDR3aa: CASRGLSNTGELFF; CDR3nt: TGTGCCAGCAGGGGACTTTCGAACACCGGGGAGCTGTTTTTT
abundance: few; v_gene: TRBV6-6; d_gene: TRBD1; j_gene: TRBJ2-1; CDR3aa: CASSRTGGFNEQFF; CDR3nt: TGTGCCAGCAGCCGGACAGGGGGCTTCAATGAGCAGTTCTTC
abundance: NA; v_gene: TRBV7-2; d_gene: NA; j_gene: TRBJ2-1; CDR3aa: CASRRTAGTSYNEQFF; CDR3nt: TGTGCCAGCAGACGGACAGCGGGAACCTCCTACAATGAGCAGTTCTTC
abundance: many; v_gene: TRBV5-1; d_gene: TRBD2; j_gene: TRBJ2-7; CDR3aa: CASSAGLAGFYEQYF; CDR3nt: TGCGCCAGCAGCGCCGGACTAGCGGGATTCTACGAGCAGTACTTC
abundance: NA; v_gene: TRBV5-1; d_gene: TRBD1; j_gene: TRBJ1-1; CDR3aa: CASSLATGGAGTEAFF; CDR3nt: TGCGCCAGCAGCTTGGCTACAGGGGGCGCAGGAACTGAAGCTTTCTTT
abundance: NA; v_gene: TRBV10-3; d_gene: TRBD1; j_gene: TRBJ2-6; CDR3aa: CAISETGTGAGANVLTF; CDR3nt: TGTGCCATCAGTGAGACCGGGACAGGGGCTGGGGCCAACGTCCTGACTTTC
abundance: many; v_gene: TRBV6-2/TRBV6-3; d_gene: NA; j_gene: TRBJ2-7; CDR3aa: CASSSLGALNEQYF; CDR3nt: TGTGCCAGCAGTTCCCTGGGGGCTTTGAACGAGCAGTACTTC
abundance: many; v_gene: TRBV6-2/TRBV6-3; d_gene: NA; j_gene: TRBJ1-1; CDR3aa: CASSYSKFTGNTEAFF; CDR3nt: TGTGCCAGCAGTTACTCAAAGTTCACAGGGAACACTGAAGCTTTCTTT
abundance: few; v_gene: TRBV7-2; d_gene: NA; j_gene: TRBJ2-1; CDR3aa: CASSSRAVGGGGSYNEQFF; CDR3nt: TGTGCCAGCAGCTCTAGGGCGGTCGGTGGGGGCGGCTCCTACAATGAGCAGTTCTTC
abundance: many; v_gene: TRBV14; d_gene: NA; j_gene: TRBJ2-1; CDR3aa: CASSPSWDAYNEQFF; CDR3nt: TGTGCCAGCAGCCCCTCATGGGACGCCTACAATGAGCAGTTCTTC
abundance: many; v_gene: TRBV5-5; d_gene: TRBD1; j_gene: TRBJ1-1; CDR3aa: CASSYGQGVEAFF; CDR3nt: TGTGCCAGCAGCTACGGACAGGGGGTTGAAGCTTTCTTT
abundance: few; v_gene: TRBV6-5; d_gene: NA; j_gene: TRBJ2-2; CDR3aa: CASKLASAGELFF; CDR3nt: TGTGCCAGCAAGCTAGCGAGCGCCGGGGAGCTGTTTTTT
abundance: NA; v_gene: TRBV29-1; d_gene: NA; j_gene: TRBJ2-7; CDR3aa: CSVVQGYEQYF; CDR3nt: TGCAGCGTTGTCCAGGGGTACGAGCAGTACTTC
abundance: many; v_gene: TRBV20-1; d_gene: NA; j_gene: TRBJ1-1; CDR3aa: CSAPWQGVNTEAFF; CDR3nt: TGCAGTGCCCCTTGGCAGGGAGTTAACACTGAAGCTTTCTTT
abundance: many; v_gene: TRBV3-1; d_gene: NA; j_gene: TRBJ1-2; CDR3aa: CASSQMGTLNYGYTF; CDR3nt: TGTGCCAGCAGCCAGATGGGCACGCTAAACTATGGCTACACCTTC
abundance: few; v_gene: TRBV29-1; d_gene: NA; j_gene: TRBJ2-2; CDR3aa: CSVETSLNTGELFF; CDR3nt: TGCAGCGTTGAAACCAGCCTTAACACCGGGGAGCTGTTTTTT
abundance: NA; v_gene: TRBV7-8; d_gene: TRBD2; j_gene: TRBJ2-7; CDR3aa: CASSGRGLGLPYEQYF; CDR3nt: TGTGCCAGCAGTGGAAGAGGACTAGGGCTACCCTACGAGCAGTACTTC
abundance: NA; v_gene: TRBV27; d_gene: NA; j_gene: TRBJ1-5; CDR3aa: CASNPGRQHF; CDR3nt: TGTGCCAGCAACCCCGGTCGCCAGCATTTT
abundance: NA; v_gene: TRBV20-1; d_gene: NA; j_gene: TRBJ2-1; CDR3aa: CSARGVYNEQFF; CDR3nt: TGCAGTGCTAGGGGTGTCTACAATGAGCAGTTCTTC
abundance: NA; v_gene: TRBV24-1; d_gene: NA; j_gene: TRBJ2-2; CDR3aa: CATSDKRTANTGELFF; CDR3nt: TGTGCCACCAGTGACAAAAGGACAGCCAACACCGGGGAGCTGTTTTTT
abundance: few; v_gene: TRBV5-1; d_gene: NA; j_gene: TRBJ1-5; CDR3aa: CASSYKRGQPQHF; CDR3nt: TGCGCCAGCAGCTACAAGAGGGGTCAGCCCCAGCATTTT
abundance: NA; v_gene: TRBV29-1; d_gene: NA; j_gene: TRBJ2-7; CDR3aa: CSVAHGYEQYF; CDR3nt: TGCAGCGTTGCCCATGGCTACGAGCAGTACTTC
abundance: few; v_gene: TRBV20-1; d_gene: TRBD2; j_gene: TRBJ2-3; CDR3aa: CSAPRTSGSPADTQYF; CDR3nt: TGCAGTGCCCCGCGGACTAGCGGGAGTCCAGCAGATACGCAGTATTTT
abundance: NA; v_gene: TRBV2; d_gene: NA; j_gene: TRBJ1-1; CDR3aa: CASSRGVTEAFF; CDR3nt: TGTGCCAGCAGTCGGGGGGTGACTGAAGCTTTCTTT
abundance: NA; v_gene: TRBV3-1; d_gene: NA; j_gene: TRBJ1-5; CDR3aa: CASSQGIHQPQHF; CDR3nt: TGTGCCAGCAGCCAAGGTATTCATCAGCCCCAGCATTTT
abundance: NA; v_gene: TRBV12-3/TRBV12-4; d_gene: NA; j_gene: TRBJ2-7; CDR3aa: CASSLGRGTGFGEQYF; CDR3nt: TGTGCCAGCAGTCTAGGTAGGGGGACGGGTTTTGGCGAGCAGTACTTC
abundance: few; v_gene: TRBV6-5; d_gene: NA; j_gene: TRBJ1-1; CDR3aa: CASGVGSLNTEAFF; CDR3nt: TGTGCCAGCGGGGTGGGGAGCCTGAACACTGAAGCTTTCTTT
abundance: many; v_gene: TRBV2; d_gene: TRBD2; j_gene: TRBJ2-1; CDR3aa: CASSVRLADNEQFF; CDR3nt: TGTGCCAGCAGTGTCCGACTAGCGGACAATGAGCAGTTCTTC
abundance: many; v_gene: TRBV27; d_gene: TRBD1; j_gene: TRBJ1-5; CDR3aa: CASSLGTGVSNQPQHF; CDR3nt: TGTGCCAGCAGTTTAGGGACAGGGGTCAGCAATCAGCCCCAGCATTTT
abundance: many; v_gene: TRBV2; d_gene: NA; j_gene: TRBJ1-4; CDR3aa: CASSGRGSRANEKLFF; CDR3nt: TGTGCCAGCAGTGGGAGGGGATCTCGGGCTAATGAAAAACTGTTTTTT
abundance: NA; v_gene: TRBV20-1; d_gene: TRBD2; j_gene: TRBJ2-3; CDR3aa: CSARGTRDYENTDTQYF; CDR3nt: TGCAGTGCTAGGGGCACCCGGGACTACGAGAACACAGATACGCAGTATTTT
abundance: NA; v_gene: TRBV29-1; d_gene: TRBD1; j_gene: TRBJ1-6; CDR3aa: CSAGQGGNSPLHF; CDR3nt: TGCAGCGCCGGACAGGGGGGAAATTCACCCCTCCACTTT
abundance: many; v_gene: TRBV7-2; d_gene: TRBD2; j_gene: TRBJ2-3; CDR3aa: CASSWPLAGTSTDTQYF; CDR3nt: TGTGCCAGCAGCTGGCCGCTAGCGGGGACTAGCACAGATACGCAGTATTTT
abundance: NA; v_gene: TRBV7-8; d_gene: NA; j_gene: TRBJ2-2; CDR3aa: CASSHLQGTGELFF; CDR3nt: TGTGCCAGCAGTCACCTTCAGGGAACCGGGGAGCTGTTTTTT
abundance: once; v_gene: TRBV6-5; d_gene: TRBD1; j_gene: TRBJ1-1; CDR3aa: CASSYSGQGSEAFF; CDR3nt: TGTGCCAGCAGTTACTCGGGACAGGGATCTGAAGCTTTCTTT
abundance: few; v_gene: TRBV30; d_gene: NA; j_gene: TRBJ2-2; CDR3aa: CAWSADGIGELFF; CDR3nt: TGTGCCTGGAGTGCGGACGGAATAGGGGAGCTGTTTTTT
abundance: many; v_gene: TRBV6-4; d_gene: NA; j_gene: TRBJ2-3; CDR3aa: CASSDGSTDTQYF; CDR3nt: TGTGCCAGCAGTGACGGAAGCACAGATACGCAGTATTTT
abundance: many; v_gene: TRBV10-2; d_gene: NA; j_gene: TRBJ2-1; CDR3aa: CASRQPYNEQFF; CDR3nt: TGCGCCAGCAGGCAACCTTACAATGAGCAGTTCTTC
abundance: NA; v_gene: TRBV24-1; d_gene: NA; j_gene: TRBJ2-7; CDR3aa: CATSDPWTDLYEQYF; CDR3nt: TGTGCCACCAGTGATCCCTGGACAGATCTCTACGAGCAGTACTTC
abundance: NA; v_gene: TRBV16; d_gene: TRBD2; j_gene: TRBJ2-7; CDR3aa: CASSQSRTSEYYEQYF; CDR3nt: TGTGCCAGCAGCCAATCGAGGACTAGCGAGTACTACGAGCAGTACTTC
abundance: NA; v_gene: TRBV7-6; d_gene: TRBD2; j_gene: TRBJ2-3; CDR3aa: CASSLASASGSTADTQYF; CDR3nt: TGTGCCAGCAGCTTAGCGTCGGCTAGCGGGAGTACAGCAGATACGCAGTATTTT
abundance: NA; v_gene: TRBV18; d_gene: NA; j_gene: TRBJ1-5; CDR3aa: CASSPAGDPQPQHF; CDR3nt: TGTGCCAGCTCACCGGCAGGGGATCCTCAGCCCCAGCATTTT
abundance: many; v_gene: TRBV7-8; d_gene: NA; j_gene: TRBJ2-7; CDR3aa: CASSLRGRGYEQYF; CDR3nt: TGTGCCAGCAGCTTGCGGGGCAGGGGGTACGAGCAGTACTTC
abundance: few; v_gene: TRBV12-3/TRBV12-4; d_gene: TRBD1; j_gene: TRBJ1-2; CDR3aa: CASSPHRGIGGYTF; CDR3nt: TGTGCCAGCAGTCCCCACAGGGGTATTGGTGGCTACACCTTC
abundance: few; v_gene: TRBV4-1; d_gene: NA; j_gene: TRBJ1-4; CDR3aa: CASSQDLAGFATNEKLFF; CDR3nt: TGCGCCAGCAGCCAAGATTTAGCCGGCTTCGCAACTAATGAAAAACTGTTTTTT
abundance: NA; v_gene: TRBV25-1; d_gene: NA; j_gene: TRBJ1-2; CDR3aa: CASSVKTGTLYGYTF; CDR3nt: TGTGCCAGCAGTGTAAAAACAGGGACCCTCTATGGCTACACCTTC
abundance: NA; v_gene: TRBV20-1; d_gene: TRBD2; j_gene: TRBJ2-1; CDR3aa: CSAPSSSGGDNEQFF; CDR3nt: TGCAGTGCTCCCTCCTCTAGCGGGGGGGACAATGAGCAGTTCTTC
abundance: NA; v_gene: TRBV14; d_gene: NA; j_gene: TRBJ1-3; CDR3aa: CASSRIRSAGNTIYF; CDR3nt: TGTGCCAGCAGCCGAATCAGATCCGCTGGAAACACCATATATTTT
abundance: NA; v_gene: TRBV25-1; d_gene: TRBD1; j_gene: TRBJ2-1; CDR3aa: CASADRVLFF; CDR3nt: TGTGCCAGCGCCGACAGGGTCCTGTTCTTC
abundance: few; v_gene: TRBV29-1; d_gene: TRBD1; j_gene: TRBJ1-2; CDR3aa: CSVVPGQVGYTF; CDR3nt: TGCAGCGTTGTCCCGGGACAGGTTGGCTACACCTTC
abundance: few; v_gene: TRBV7-3; d_gene: TRBD2; j_gene: TRBJ2-1; CDR3aa: CASSSSGTSDNEQFF; CDR3nt: TGTGCCAGCAGCTCGTCCGGGACTAGCGACAATGAGCAGTTCTTC
abundance: NA; v_gene: TRBV29-1; d_gene: NA; j_gene: TRBJ2-1; CDR3aa: CSVVQGSNEQFF; CDR3nt: TGCAGCGTTGTTCAGGGAAGCAATGAGCAGTTCTTC